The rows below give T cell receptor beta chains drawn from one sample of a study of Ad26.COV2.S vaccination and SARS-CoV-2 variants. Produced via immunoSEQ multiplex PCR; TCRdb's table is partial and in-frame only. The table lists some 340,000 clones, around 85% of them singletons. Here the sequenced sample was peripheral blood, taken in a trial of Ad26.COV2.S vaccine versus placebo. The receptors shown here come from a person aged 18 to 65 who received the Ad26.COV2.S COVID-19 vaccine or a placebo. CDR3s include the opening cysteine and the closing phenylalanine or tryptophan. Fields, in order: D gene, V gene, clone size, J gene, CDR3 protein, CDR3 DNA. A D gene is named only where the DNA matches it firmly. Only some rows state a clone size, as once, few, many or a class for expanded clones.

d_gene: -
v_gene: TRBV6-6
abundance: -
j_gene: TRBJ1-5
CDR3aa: CASNYQGQPQHF
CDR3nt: TGTGCCAGCAACTACCAAGGCCAGCCCCAGCATTTT

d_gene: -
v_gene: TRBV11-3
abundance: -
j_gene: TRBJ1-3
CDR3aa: CASSQGPSGNTIYF
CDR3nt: TGTGCCAGCAGCCAGGGGCCCTCTGGAAACACCATATATTTT

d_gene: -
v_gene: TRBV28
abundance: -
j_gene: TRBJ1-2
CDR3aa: CASREGHSYGYTF
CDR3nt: TGTGCCAGCAGAGAAGGACATTCGTATGGCTACACCTTC

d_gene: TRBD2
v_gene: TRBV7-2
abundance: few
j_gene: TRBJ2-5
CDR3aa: CASSLTRTSGGPETQYF
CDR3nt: TGTGCCAGCAGCCTAACCCGGACTAGCGGGGGCCCAGAGACCCAGTACTTC

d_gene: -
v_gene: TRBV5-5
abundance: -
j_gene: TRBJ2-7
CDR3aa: CASSTHGSNYEQYF
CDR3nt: TGTGCCAGCAGCACACACGGGTCGAATTACGAGCAGTACTTC

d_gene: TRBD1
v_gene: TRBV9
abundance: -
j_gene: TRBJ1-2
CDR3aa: CASSVRPAGGLGGYTF
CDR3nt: TGTGCCAGCAGCGTTCGTCCGGCAGGGGGCTTAGGTGGCTACACCTTC

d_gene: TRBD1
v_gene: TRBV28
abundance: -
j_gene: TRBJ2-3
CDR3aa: CASTSGTGATDTQYF
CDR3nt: TGTGCCAGCACGTCCGGGACAGGGGCGACAGATACGCAGTATTTT

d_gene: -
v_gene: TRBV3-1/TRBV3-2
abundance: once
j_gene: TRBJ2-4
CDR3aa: CASSQSRKNIQYF
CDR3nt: TGTGCCAGCAGCCAATCCAGGAAAAACATTCAGTACTTC

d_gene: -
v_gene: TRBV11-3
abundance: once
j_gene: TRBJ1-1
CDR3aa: CASSLRGEDTEAFF
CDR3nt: TGTGCCAGCAGCTTGAGGGGGGAGGACACTGAAGCTTTCTTT

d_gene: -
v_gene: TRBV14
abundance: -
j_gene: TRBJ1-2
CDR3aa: CASSQGSAYGYTF
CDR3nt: TGTGCCAGCAGCCAAGGGAGTGCATATGGCTACACCTTC

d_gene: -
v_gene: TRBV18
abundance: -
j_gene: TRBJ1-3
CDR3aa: CASYAGSSGNTIYF
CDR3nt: TGTGCCAGTTATGCAGGGTCGTCTGGAAACACCATATATTTT

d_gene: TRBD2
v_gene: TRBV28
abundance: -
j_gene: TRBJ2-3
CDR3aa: CASSSGLSTDTQYF
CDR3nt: TGTGCCAGCTCTAGCGGCCTTAGCACAGATACGCAGTATTTT

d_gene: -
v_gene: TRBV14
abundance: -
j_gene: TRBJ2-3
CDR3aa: CASSQEVGALNTQYF
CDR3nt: TGTGCCAGCAGCCAAGAAGTGGGTGCCCTTAATACGCAGTATTTT

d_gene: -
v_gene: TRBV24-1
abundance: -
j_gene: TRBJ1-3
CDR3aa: CATSGTGDSGNTIYF
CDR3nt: TGTGCCACCAGTGGTACCGGGGACTCTGGAAACACCATATATTTT

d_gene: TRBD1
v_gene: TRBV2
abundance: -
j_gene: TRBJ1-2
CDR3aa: CASRLQGADYGYTF
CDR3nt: TGTGCCAGCAGATTACAGGGGGCGGACTATGGCTACACCTTC

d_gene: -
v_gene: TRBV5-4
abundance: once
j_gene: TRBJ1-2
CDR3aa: CASSLVGQLQGYTF
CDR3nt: TGTGCCAGCAGCTTGGTAGGGCAGCTTCAGGGCTACACCTTC

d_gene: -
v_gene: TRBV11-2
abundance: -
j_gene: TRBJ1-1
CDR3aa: CASSLGADTEAFF
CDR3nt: TGTGCCAGCAGCTTGGGGGCTGACACTGAAGCTTTCTTT

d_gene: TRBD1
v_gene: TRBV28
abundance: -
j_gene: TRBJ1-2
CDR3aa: CASSSDRVRGYTF
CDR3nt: TGTGCCAGCAGTTCCGACAGGGTAAGAGGCTACACCTTC

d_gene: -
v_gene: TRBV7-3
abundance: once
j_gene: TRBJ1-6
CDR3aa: CASSPGSAKSPLHF
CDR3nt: TGTGCCAGCAGCCCAGGGTCGGCTAAATCACCCCTCCACTTT

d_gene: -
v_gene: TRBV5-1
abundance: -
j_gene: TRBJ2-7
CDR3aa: CASSLGSLGQGEQYF
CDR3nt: TGCGCCAGCAGCTTGGGATCTTTGGGACAAGGGGAGCAGTACTTC

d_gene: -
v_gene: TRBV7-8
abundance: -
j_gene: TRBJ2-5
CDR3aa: CASSYGLGGVTQYF
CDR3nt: TGTGCCAGCAGCTACGGACTAGGGGGGGTGACCCAGTACTTC

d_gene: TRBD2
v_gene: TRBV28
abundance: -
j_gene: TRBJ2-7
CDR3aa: CASRPGGSNSEQYF
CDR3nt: TGTGCCAGCAGGCCGGGGGGGAGTAATAGCGAGCAGTACTTC